This T cell receptor (beta chain) was obtained from a study of blood T cell repertoires in COVID-19. Turning to the study itself: Italy, Spain and the United States were the sources of the convalescent and acute COVID-19 samples. Nucleic acid was either cDNA or gDNA, and it came from T cells, B-cell-depleted T cells, or PBMCs.

The authors' processing: Amplification of reference gene primers was used by the study to estimate nucleated cell counts. Repertoires were generated with immunoSEQ multiplex PCR, while TCRdb's copy carries only in-frame clones and drops some. For V, J and clone size, that table is used; D and trimming come from the DNA. Here the sample spans roughly 90,000 clones, about 90% being singletons. Germline CDR1 is GTSNPN and CDR2 is SVGIG (reference sequence). The V end was cut by 7 bases, the J end by 4 bases, with 16 bases between. The CDR3 consists of 13 residues. This clonotype was sampled from a human donor in a cohort sampled during active COVID-19. Sequencing was done on a sample of peripheral blood. The V and J genes are TRBV30 and TRBJ1-2; a possible D gene is TRBD1 (6 bases). CDR3 coding DNA: TGTGCCTATTGGGACACCCGTGGCTATGGCTACACCTTC. Translated: CAYWDTRGYGYTF.